The 17 T cell receptor beta chains below all came from one sample that was sequenced in a study of T cells expressing NK-cell markers. TCRdb reprocessed the 5' RACE reads, with one entry per CDR3 protein and no DNA. The repertoire shows roughly 450,000 distinct CDR3 sequences; the top ten hold more than 1.4%. Sequenced sample: blood T cells: a sorted CD56 or NKG2C T cell subset, CD4+ or CD8+ T cells, or bulk PBMC T cells (not recorded which). The receptors stem from a woman aged 45 to 65 in good health.

The rearrangement joins TRBV20-1 to TRBJ2-7; TCRdb proposes TRBD2, but this gene call is untestable without DNA. The CDR3 sequence is 14 residues long. Germline-derived CDR1 and CDR2 are DFQATT and SNEGSKA (reference sequence). The chain's CDR3 is CSAARDSAAYEQYF.

The chain combines TRBV29-1 with TRBJ2-1; absent DNA, TCRdb's TRBD1 call cannot be checked. This CDR3 spans 16 amino acids. From germline, CDR1 is SQVTM and CDR2 ANQGSEA. The CDR3 protein is CSVPGGSTGLDNEQFF.

The genes are TRBV20-1 and TRBJ2-4; with no DNA, the TCRdb D assignment of TRBD2 cannot be verified. CDR3 length: 14 residues. Germline V lookup: CDR1 DFQATT, CDR2 SNEGSKA (reference sequence). CDR3: CSLGGGSAKNIQYF.

This chain joins TRBV5-1 and TRBJ2-1. Germline lookup yields CDR1 SGHRS and CDR2 YFSETQ. This CDR3 has 13 residues. Here the CDR3 reads CASSFRNGNEQFF.

This chain uses TRBV20-1 with TRBJ2-1; TCRdb's D call, TRBD2, is unchecked because there is no DNA. CDR3 length: 17 amino acids. Germline CDR1 and CDR2: DFQATT and SNEGSKA (reference sequence). CDR3 sequence reads: CSARDPSAGLSAGEQFF.

This sequence joins TRBV5-6 and TRBJ2-7; TCRdb reports TRBD2, a call that lacks DNA to check it against. The CDR3 spans 13 residues. Germline loops: CDR1 SGHDT, CDR2 YYEEEE. The CDR3 is CASSPRRGGEQYF.

The rearrangement joins TRBV20-1 to TRBJ2-5; there is no DNA to check the TCRdb D call of TRBD1. Germline CDR1 is DFQATT and CDR2 is SNEGSKA (reference sequence). The CDR3 has 14 residues. The CDR3 loop is CSAQWRQPRETQYF.

V and J are TRBV5-1 and TRBJ1-2; TCRdb's assignment of TRBD1 cannot be checked, as there is no DNA. Germline lookup yields CDR1 SGHRS and CDR2 YFSETQ. This CDR3 region has 15 residues. The CDR3: CASSLVSGSAYGYTF.

CDR3 protein: CASSLTSDPYNEQFF. V is TRBV7-9 and J is TRBJ2-1; TCRdb calls TRBD2, which cannot be checked without DNA. The CDR3 extends over 15 amino acids. The V gene's germline CDR1 is SEHNR and CDR2 FQNEAQ (reference sequence).

The chain uses TRBV2 and TRBJ2-5. The CDR3 contains 12 residues. In germline, CDR1 is SNHLY, CDR2 FYNNEI. The CDR3: CARGKGGETQYF.

The chain couples TRBV6-5 to TRBJ2-2; TCRdb's assignment of TRBD2 cannot be checked, as there is no DNA. The germline gives CDR1 MNHEY, CDR2 SVGAGI. This CDR3 spans 16 amino acids. The CDR3 region is CAARGEGFTGTGELFF.

The J gene is TRBJ2-1, the V gene TRBV7-9; the TCRdb call, TRBD2, lacks DNA for checking. The CDR3 runs 18 residues. Per germline, CDR1 SEHNR and CDR2 FQNEAQ (reference sequence). The CDR3 sequence is CASSPTRWGESLRDEQFF. Combining the CDR3 with reference TRBV7-9 and TRBJ2-1 gives the whole variable domain DTGVSQNPRHKITKRGQNVTFRCDPISEHNRLYWYRQTLGQGPEFLTYFQNEAQLEKSRLLSDRFSAERPKGSFSTLEIQRTEQGDSAMYLCASSPTRWGESLRDEQFFGPGTRLTVL.

The V call is TRBV27, the J call TRBJ2-1; TCRdb selects TRBD1, and the lack of DNA leaves this call unchecked. The CDR3 spans 14 residues. Germline CDR1 reads MNHEY; CDR2 reads SMNVEV (reference sequence). The CDR3 is CASGVPPVGNEQFF.

The V and J genes are TRBV29-1 and TRBJ2-1; TCRdb calls TRBD2, which cannot be checked without DNA. This CDR3 is built from 13 residues. Per germline, CDR1 SQVTM and CDR2 ANQGSEA. CDR3 protein: CSVEERGTGRQFF.

The genes are TRBV5-1 and TRBJ2-3; TCRdb lists TRBD1, though no DNA is available to test this call. This CDR3 comprises 16 residues. CDR1 SGHRS and CDR2 YFSETQ come from the germline V gene. The chain's CDR3 is CASSLGTGVDTDTQYF.

The rearrangement joins TRBV19 to TRBJ2-1; TCRdb proposes TRBD1, but this gene call is untestable without DNA. CDR3 length equals 14 residues. CDR1 LNHDA and CDR2 SQIVND come from the germline V gene (reference sequence). The CDR3 is CASNRGVDNNEQFF.

The chain links TRBV28 to TRBJ2-7; lacking DNA, the TRBD1 call made by TCRdb goes unchecked. CDR1 is MDHEN and CDR2 is SYDVKM in the germline V gene. There are 15 residues in the CDR3. CDR3 amino acids: CASRSPLGTAYEQYF.